This is a list of T cell receptor beta chains from one sample in a study of T cell responses to AZD1222 COVID-19 vaccine. The method was immunoSEQ multiplex PCR; TCRdb's version includes in-frame clones alone and lacks a portion of them. The sample includes over 110,000 clones, around 90% seen only once; the top ten take about 5.5%. This sample comprised peripheral blood, obtained on day 0 of AZD1222 vaccination. Receptors were obtained from an adult in good health. Both conserved end residues are part of each CDR3. Each record gives: J gene, V gene, D gene, clone size, CDR3 DNA, CDR3 protein. The D gene is left open where the match is weak. A row's size may be missing; if present it is once, few, many or a size class.

TRBJ2-1 TRBV29-1 . . TGCAGCGCCACCGGGACTTACGACAATGAGCAGTTCTTC CSATGTYDNEQFF
TRBJ2-1 TRBV19 . . TGTGCCAGTAGTCAACGTGTGAGCGGCAATGAGCAGTTCTTC CASSQRVSGNEQFF
TRBJ2-7 TRBV2 . . TGTGCCAGCAGTGATCCCTACGAGCAGTACTTC CASSDPYEQYF
TRBJ2-1 TRBV28 . . TGTGCCAGCAGTGAGACTAGGCTCTCTGTTGAGCAGTTCTTC CASSETRLSVEQFF
TRBJ2-4 TRBV11-3 . . TGTGCCAGCAGCCCCAATTCGGAAAACATTCAGTACTTC CASSPNSENIQYF
TRBJ2-7 TRBV5-4 . once TGTGCCAGCAGCTTGGCAGGCTTGAGCTCCTACGAGCAGTACTTC CASSLAGLSSYEQYF
TRBJ2-1 TRBV28 . . TGTGCCAGCAGTTTGTCAAGGTTGGACTTCAAAGAGCAGTTCTTC CASSLSRLDFKEQFF
TRBJ2-7 TRBV19 TRBD2 once TGTGCCAGCCGCCGGGGGGAGGCCTACGAGCAGTACTTC CASRRGEAYEQYF
TRBJ1-1 TRBV27 . . TGTGCCAGCATTACAAACACTGAAGCTTTCTTT CASITNTEAFF
TRBJ1-1 TRBV11-3 TRBD1 . TGTGCCAGCAGCCCCGGGACAGGGGTTGGGGGAGCTTTCTTT CASSPGTGVGGAFF
TRBJ2-2 TRBV28 TRBD1 . TGTGCCAGCAGTCGCGCAGGGGGTCACGGGGAGCTGTTTTTT CASSRAGGHGELFF
TRBJ1-5 TRBV2 . once TGTGCCAGCAGATCAAGGGGAGATAGCAATCAGCCCCAGCATTTT CASRSRGDSNQPQHF
TRBJ1-5 TRBV6-5 . . TGTGCCAGCAGAGTCAGGTTGGATCAGCCCCAGCATTTT CASRVRLDQPQHF
TRBJ1-3 TRBV30 . . TGTGCCTGGAGTAGGTTTGGGTCCTCTGGAAACACCATATATTTT CAWSRFGSSGNTIYF
TRBJ1-1 TRBV9 . . TGTGCCAGCAGCTCCAGCGGGACTGAAGCTTTCTTT CASSSSGTEAFF
TRBJ2-5 TRBV2 TRBD2 . TGTGCCAGCAGTGAGGGGGGGCAAGAGACCCAGTACTTC CASSEGGQETQYF
TRBJ1-2 TRBV6-5 . . TGTGCCAGCAGTTACTCGTACGGTTATGGCTACACCTTC CASSYSYGYGYTF
TRBJ1-2 TRBV29-1 TRBD1 . TGCAGCGTTAGGGAGGACAGGGGATATGGCTACACCTTC CSVREDRGYGYTF
TRBJ1-2 TRBV4-3 . . TGCGCCAGCAGCCAACAGGCCGTTAACTATGGCTACACCTTC CASSQQAVNYGYTF
TRBJ2-7 TRBV7-2 . . TGTGCCAGCAGCCCCGACAGCTCCTACGAGCAGTACTTC CASSPDSSYEQYF
TRBJ2-7 TRBV7-9 . . TGTGCCAGCAGTCCCTGGGATTGGGGGCTTGAGCAGTACTTC CASSPWDWGLEQYF
TRBJ2-3 TRBV6-5 TRBD2 . TGTGCCAGCAGTTACTGGGGACTAGACACAGATACGCAGTATTTT CASSYWGLDTDTQYF
TRBJ2-7 TRBV3-1/TRBV3-2 . once TGTGCCAGCAGCCGGGCTCACGGGGGGCAGCTCCCCTACGAGCAGTACTTC CASSRAHGGQLPYEQYF
TRBJ1-3 TRBV7-9 . . TGTGCCAGCAGCTTAGAATTTTCCGTTGGAAACACCATATATTTT CASSLEFSVGNTIYF
TRBJ2-3 TRBV12-3/TRBV12-4 . . TGTGCCAGCAGTTTACTTCCAGATACGCAGTATTTT CASSLLPDTQYF
TRBJ2-1 TRBV7-2 . . TGTGCCAGCAGCCCCCTAGCACGGAGTTACAATGAGCAGTTCTTC CASSPLARSYNEQFF
TRBJ2-7 TRBV3-1/TRBV3-2 TRBD2 . TGTGCCAGCAGCCCAAGTGGCGGGAGGGGGTACGAGCAGTACTTC CASSPSGGRGYEQYF
TRBJ2-3 TRBV7-3 . once TGTGCCAGCAGCCAAGGGGGTGGGAATACGCAGTATTTT CASSQGGGNTQYF
TRBJ1-4 TRBV6-5 . once TGTGCCAGCAGATTCCCAGGGCCCGCTAATGAAAAACTGTTTTTT CASRFPGPANEKLFF
TRBJ2-1 TRBV2 . . TGTGCCAGCAGCTCGATCCGGAGCCAGTTCTTC CASSSIRSQFF
TRBJ1-6 TRBV4-2 . once TGTGCCAGCAGCCAGGAGGTTTGGCAGGGTAATAATTCACCCCTCCACTTT CASSQEVWQGNNSPLHF
TRBJ2-3 TRBV28 TRBD2 . TGTGCCAGCAGTTCAGTAACGGGGGGGAGGGGCACAGATACGCAGTATTTT CASSSVTGGRGTDTQYF
TRBJ2-1 TRBV27 . . TGTGCCAGCAGTTTTGGGGACGGGCAGTTCTTC CASSFGDGQFF
TRBJ2-1 TRBV19 TRBD2 . TGTGCCAGTAGGGCCTCTAGCGGGAGGGCCGGGCTGAAGCAGTTCTTC CASRASSGRAGLKQFF
TRBJ1-2 TRBV12-3/TRBV12-4 . once TGTGCCAGCAGTTTTAGGGGAGGGGGCTACACCTTC CASSFRGGGYTF
TRBJ2-3 TRBV27 . . TGTGCCAGCAGGGAACAGGGTCGGGATACGCAGTATTTT CASREQGRDTQYF
TRBJ1-1 TRBV5-1 . . TGCGCCAGCAGCTCACTCCGGAACACTGAAGCTTTCTTT CASSSLRNTEAFF